Presented here are 5 T cell receptor beta chains from one specimen sequenced in a study of blood T cell repertoires in COVID-19 (dated by TCRdb to 2018 to 2020). The method behind the library was the immunoSEQ multiplex PCR assay. TCRdb carries this immuneACCESS record with in-frame sequences only. Its versions omit some clonotypes, under half of them owing to an unresolved V gene in the studies checked, with the rest unexplained. The sample data list some 700,000 clones, and about nine tenths of these were observed just once. Of the sample, roughly 0.25% falls within the top ten clones. What was sequenced was peripheral blood. These receptors all come from a woman between 18 and 29 years old with acute or convalescent COVID-19.

The chain combines TRBV7-9 with TRBJ1-2, with 11 bases lining up with TRBD1. CDR1 SEHNR and CDR2 FQNEAQ come from the germline V gene (reference sequence). The CDR3 sequence is 15 residues long. V was clipped by 3 bases and J by 7 bases; unmatched bases: 7. CDR3 protein: CASSFLDRGLSGYTF. DNA of the CDR3: TGTGCCAGCAGCTTCCTGGACAGGGGGCTTTCTGGCTACACCTTC.

The rearrangement joins TRBV5-5 to TRBJ2-7; 12 bases are a match to TRBD1. Germline loops: CDR1 SGHKS, CDR2 YYEKEE (reference sequence). Trimming took 3 bases from V and 4 from J; bases not matched to a gene: 8. This CDR3 comprises 16 residues. CDR3 nucleotide sequence: TGTGCCAGCAGCTCCAACAGGGACAGGGGGCTTTACGAGCAGTACTTC. Translation: CASSSNRDRGLYEQYF.

CDR3 in amino acids: CATRDTGDTQYF. The CDR3, as DNA: TGCGCCACCCGGGACACGGGAGATACGCAGTATTTT. V is TRBV5-1 and J is TRBJ2-3, with D maybe TRBD1 (6 bases). The CDR3 is 12 residues long. With 9 bases removed from V and 5 bases from J, the gap between germline ends came to 13 bases. Germline V CDR1 and CDR2: SGHRS, YFSETQ.

V usage is TRBV5-1 and J usage is TRBJ1-1; the match to TRBD1 covers 9 bases. This CDR3 comprises 15 residues. Germline V gene lookup returns CDR1 SGHRS and CDR2 YFSETQ. Unmatched junction bases numbered 12, after V lost 4 bases and J lost 8 bases. The CDR3 sequence: CASSRGQGWDIEAFF. CDR3 coding DNA: TGCGCCAGCAGCAGGGGACAGGGTTGGGATATAGAAGCTTTCTTT. The full variable domain, in which reference TRBV5-1 and TRBJ1-1 provide the parts outside the CDR3, is KAGVTQTPRYLIKTRGQQVTLSCSPISGHRSVSWYQQTPGQGLQFLFEYFSETQRNKGNFPGRFSGRQFSNSRSEMNVSTLELGDSALYLCASSRGQGWDIEAFFGQGTRLTVV.

The sample holds a few counts of this clone. The rearrangement uses TRBV10-3 and TRBJ1-1; possibly TRBD1 for D (5 bases). The CDR3 covers 14 residues. Per germline, CDR1 ENHRY and CDR2 SYGVKD. Trimming pared 3 bases from V and 4 bases from J, leaving 12 bases between. The CDR3 bases are TGTGCCATCAGTGACCCAGGGTTGGTCACTGAAGCTTTCTTT. Its protein product is CAISDPGLVTEAFF.